Described below is a single T cell receptor beta chain sequence and its context. Its antigen is not identified. The sample originates from a study of shared clonotypes between healthy human individuals. Turning to the study itself: CD4 naive and CD4 memory each took three plates per donor, while CD8 naive took two and CD8 memory one. General study findings and limits: When naive CD4 clonotypes were compared across several donors, about 4.8% were shared. In general, naive subsets displayed greater estimated richness than memory subsets did.

In the sorted-subset replicate PCRs, 150 to 200 ng DNA, 25,000 to 30,000 T cell genomes, was used. The data were produced by immunoSEQ multiplex PCR, yet TCRdb's version contains in-frame clones alone and is incomplete. The data show about 2.4 million clones, under 95% seen once. Germline V CDR1 and CDR2: SGHNT, YYREEE (reference sequence). V dropped 7 bases and J dropped 0 bases, with 14 bases sitting between them. There are 15 residues in the CDR3. The TCR originated in a man younger than 30 in good health. Some clones in this sample may be carry-over from other donors' samples. Sequenced sample: naive CD4+ T cells from PBMCs. Subset here: CD45RA+ positively selected. V and J are TRBV5-4 and TRBJ2-1; D is possibly TRBD1 or TRBD2 (5 bases each). The DNA of the CDR3 is TGTGCCAGCCGAAGGGACGCGAGCTCCTACAATGAGCAGTTCTTC. This translates into CASRRDASSYNEQFF.